Presented here are 30 T cell receptor beta chains from one specimen sequenced in a study of blood T cell repertoires in COVID-19. Produced via immunoSEQ multiplex PCR; TCRdb's table is partial and in-frame only. Of fewer than 250,000 clones listed, less than 90% are singletons. Sequencing was carried out using peripheral blood. The receptors stem from a human donor in a cohort sampled during active COVID-19.

The chain is built from TRBV27 and TRBJ1-5; no clear D gene. Germline CDR1 MNHEY, CDR2 SMNVEV (reference sequence). The V gene lost 11 bases and the J gene lost 4 bases, with 18 bases spanning the gap. The CDR3 contains 14 residues. The CDR3 loop is CAAGAEGLNQPQHF. The CDR3 bases are TGTGCCGCAGGTGCTGAGGGCCTGAATCAGCCCCAGCATTTT.

This sequence joins TRBV7-8 and TRBJ2-2; TRBD2 agrees at 9 bases. The CDR3 totals 13 residues. The germline CDR1 and CDR2 sequences are SGHVS and FQNEAQ. The CDR3 sequence is CALGGRGTGELFF. Written as DNA, the CDR3 is TGTGCTCTTGGCGGGAGGGGCACCGGGGAGCTGTTTTTT.

This clone was counted once. The chain recombines TRBV5-6 with TRBJ1-2, with TRBD1 as a possible D gene (6 bases). The germline V gene has CDR1 SGHDT and CDR2 YYEEEE. CDR3 length: 15 amino acids. V was cut by 1 base and J by 6 bases, with 16 bases left in between. In DNA form, the CDR3 reads TGTGCCAGCAGCTTGAATGGACAGATAAGAAATGGCTACACCTTC. Translation gives CASSLNGQIRNGYTF.

This rearrangement joins TRBV29-1 to TRBJ2-7; TRBD1 might be the D (6 bases). In germline, CDR1 is SQVTM, CDR2 ANQGSEA. This CDR3 spans 12 amino acids. V was clipped by 2 bases and J by 2 bases, with 7 bases between them. CDR3 sequence reads: CSVETGTYEQYF. CDR3 sequence (DNA): TGCAGCGTTGAAACAGGGACCTACGAGCAGTACTTC.

The gene calls are TRBV2 and TRBJ2-7; 9 bases align to TRBD2. With 9 bases clipped from V and 7 bases from J, the junction kept 13 bases outside the gene matches. Germline V gives CDR1 SNHLY, CDR2 FYNNEI. The CDR3 has 14 amino acids. Here the CDR3 DNA reads TGTGCCAGTCAGGGGCTAGCGGGATTGGGGGAGCAGTACTTC. This sequence encodes CASQGLAGLGEQYF.

This clone was counted ten times or more. The J gene is TRBJ1-2, the V gene TRBV5-1; no definite D call. CDR3 length equals 15 residues. The ends were cut back, 0 bases at V and 3 bases at J, with 12 bases in the middle. Looked up from germline, CDR1 is SGHRS and CDR2 is YFSETQ. The CDR3 here is CASSLEPGGDYGYTF. CDR3 nucleotides: TGCGCCAGCAGCTTGGAGCCTGGCGGCGACTATGGCTACACCTTC. Using reference TRBV5-1 and TRBJ1-2 for the parts outside the CDR3, the full variable domain is KAGVTQTPRYLIKTRGQQVTLSCSPISGHRSVSWYQQTPGQGLQFLFEYFSETQRNKGNFPGRFSGRQFSNSRSEMNVSTLELGDSALYLCASSLEPGGDYGYTFGSGTRLTVV.

The V call is TRBV7-2, the J call TRBJ2-7, with 9 bases lining up with TRBD2. CDR3 length equals 15 residues. The germline V gene encodes CDR1 SGHTA and CDR2 FQGNSA. J was trimmed by 0 bases and V by 1 base; bases with no gene match: 1. Here the CDR3 DNA reads TGTGCCAGCAGCTTAGTAGCGGGAGCCTCCTACGAGCAGTACTTC. Translated, it gives CASSLVAGASYEQYF. Together with reference TRBV7-2 and TRBJ2-7, the CDR3 gives the full variable domain: GAGVSQSPSNKVTEKGKDVELRCDPISGHTALYWYRQSLGQGLEFLIYFQGNSAPDKSGLPSDRFSAERTGGSVSTLTIQRTQQEDSAVYLCASSLVAGASYEQYFGPGTRLTVT.

This sequence joins TRBV7-2 and TRBJ1-6; 7 bases fit TRBD1. V dropped 5 bases and J dropped 7; count of bases not matched to a gene: 5. The CDR3 has 14 amino acids. Per the germline V gene, CDR1 is SGHTA and CDR2 is FQGNSA. CDR3 loop: CASSQQGPNSPLHF. The CDR3, as DNA: TGTGCCAGCAGCCAACAGGGGCCGAATTCACCCCTCCACTTT.

The J gene is TRBJ1-6, the V gene TRBV5-1, with D perhaps TRBD1 (6 bases). Germline V CDR1 and CDR2: SGHRS, YFSETQ. The CDR3 sequence is 15 residues long. V was cut by 0 bases and J by 8 bases, with 12 bases left in between. The CDR3: CASSLAQTGYSPLHF. The DNA for the CDR3 is TGCGCCAGCAGCTTGGCCCAGACAGGTTATTCACCCCTCCACTTT.

V gene TRBV11-2 combines with J gene TRBJ2-2; 7 bases align to TRBD2. The germline V gene has CDR1 SGHAT and CDR2 FQNNGV. The CDR3 sequence is 14 residues long. With V trimmed by 3 bases and J by 6 bases, 4 bases remained unmatched. DNA for the CDR3: TGTGCCAGCAGCTTGGGAGGGTTTCCCGGGGAGCTGTTTTTT. Translation: CASSLGGFPGELFF.

This rearrangement joins TRBV7-7 to TRBJ2-2; TRBD2 aligns across 7 bases. This CDR3 is built from 14 residues. CDR1 and CDR2 from the germline V gene are SSHAT and FNYEAQ (reference sequence). V gave up 4 bases and J gave up 7 bases; unmatched junction bases: 6. CDR3 bases: TGTGCCAGCAGCTCCGCCTCGGGGGGCGGGGAGCTGTTTTTT. Protein sequence: CASSSASGGGELFF. The variable domain in full, completed from reference TRBV7-7 and TRBJ2-2, reads GAGVSQSPRYKVTKRGQDVTLRCDPISSHATLYWYQQALGQGPEFLTYFNYEAQPDKSGLPSDRFSAERPEGSISTLTIQRTEQRDSAMYRCASSSASGGGELFFGEGSRLTVL.

The chain is built from TRBV5-1 and TRBJ2-3; 7 bases line up with TRBD2. CDR1 and CDR2 (germline): SGHRS, YFSETQ. The CDR3 consists of 15 residues. V trimming: 2 bases; J trimming: 1 base; junction bases outside the gene matches: 4. For the CDR3, the DNA is TGCGCCAGCAGCTTCGGGGCGGGGGGCACAGATACGCAGTATTTT. Its translation: CASSFGAGGTDTQYF. The full variable domain, its missing parts supplied by reference TRBV5-1 and TRBJ2-3, is KAGVTQTPRYLIKTRGQQVTLSCSPISGHRSVSWYQQTPGQGLQFLFEYFSETQRNKGNFPGRFSGRQFSNSRSEMNVSTLELGDSALYLCASSFGAGGTDTQYFGPGTRLTVL.

The gene calls are TRBV20-1 and TRBJ2-6, with a possible D match to TRBD1 (5 bases). This CDR3 is 17 amino acids long. The germline V gene encodes CDR1 DFQATT and CDR2 SNEGSKA (reference sequence). With 3 bases removed from V and 0 bases from J, the gap between germline ends came to 15 bases. The CDR3, as DNA: TGCAGTGCTAGTCCGTTCCAGGGAAGCTCTGGGGCCAACGTCCTGACTTTC. Protein product: CSASPFQGSSGANVLTF.

The chain combines TRBV30 with TRBJ1-1; D is unclear. Germline-derived CDR1 and CDR2 are GTSNPN and SVGIG (reference sequence). The CDR3 loop spans 12 amino acids. V gave up 6 bases and J gave up 0 bases, with 8 bases separating them. CDR3 in amino acids: CACAQVNTEAFF. The CDR3 DNA sequence: TGTGCCTGTGCGCAGGTGAACACTGAAGCTTTCTTT.

Points on this clone: At one boundary the junction diverges from the germline segment, which might be a read error. This chain links TRBV7-7 with TRBJ2-6; no firm D call. This CDR3 spans 20 amino acids. Looked up from germline, CDR1 is SSHAT and CDR2 is FNYEAQ (reference sequence). As DNA, the CDR3 is TGTGCTAGCAGCCCTAACCCGTCTTCAATTCCAGGCTCTGGGGCCAACGTCCTGACTTTC. As protein: CASSPNPSSIPGSGANVLTF.

The chain links TRBV5-1 to TRBJ2-5; 9 nucleotides match TRBD1. The germline CDR1 and CDR2 sequences are SGHRS and YFSETQ. The trim removed 2 bases at V and 0 bases at J, leaving 5 bases unmatched. The CDR3 loop spans 16 amino acids. The DNA for the CDR3 is TGCGCCAGCAGCTTAACCGGGACAGGGTACCAAGAGACCCAGTACTTC. Its protein is CASSLTGTGYQETQYF.

The chain carries TRBV7-9 and TRBJ2-1; 7 nucleotides agree with TRBD2. This CDR3 region has 16 residues. Per the germline V gene, CDR1 is SEHNR and CDR2 is FQNEAQ (reference sequence). V shed 3 bases, J shed 0 bases, and the junction held 5 bases outside the gene matches. CDR3: CASSFSGGSSYNEQFF. As DNA, the CDR3 is TGTGCCAGCAGCTTTTCGGGCGGGAGCTCCTACAATGAGCAGTTCTTC. Variable domain in full (rest from reference TRBV7-9 and TRBJ2-1): DTGVSQNPRHKITKRGQNVTFRCDPISEHNRLYWYRQTLGQGPEFLTYFQNEAQLEKSRLLSDRFSAERPKGSFSTLEIQRTEQGDSAMYLCASSFSGGSSYNEQFFGPGTRLTVL.

This clone was recorded once. Different DNA sequences within this sample yield the same CDR3. The chain recombines TRBV5-1 with TRBJ1-5, with unresolved D. The CDR3 loop spans 14 amino acids. The V and J ends lost 0 bases and 4 bases respectively, with 8 bases between them. CDR1 and CDR2 (germline): SGHRS, YFSETQ. The CDR3: CASSLEGGNQPQHF. In DNA form, the CDR3 reads TGCGCCAGCAGCTTGGAGGGCGGGAATCAGCCCCAGCATTTT.

The chain uses TRBV24-1 and TRBJ2-1; a weak D match, TRBD2 (7 bases). V was cut by 4 bases and J by 7 bases, with 19 bases left in between. The CDR3 is 16 amino acids. Looked up from germline, CDR1 is KGHDR and CDR2 is SFDVKD. CDR3 in amino acids: CATSELGGGGWNEQFF. CDR3 bases: TGTGCCACCAGTGAACTGGGTGGGGGGGGCTGGAATGAGCAGTTCTTC.

This chain joins TRBV12-3 or TRBV12-4 and TRBJ1-2; the D is unclear. The CDR3 is made up of 12 amino acids. The V gene lost 6 bases and the J gene lost 3 bases, with 8 bases spanning the gap. CDR3 region: CASSPSYYGYTF. The CDR3 DNA reads as TGTGCCAGCAGCCCCTCGTACTATGGCTACACCTTC.

This sequence joins TRBV27 and TRBJ1-4, with 9 nucleotides matching TRBD1. Germline V CDR1 and CDR2: MNHEY, SMNVEV (reference sequence). The length of the CDR3 is 14 residues. With V trimmed by 5 bases and J by 6 bases, 4 bases remained unmatched. The CDR3 region has the DNA TGTGCCAGCAGTCCAGGGACAGGGTATGAAAAACTGTTTTTT. It codes for CASSPGTGYEKLFF.

V usage is TRBV5-1 and J usage is TRBJ2-5; D possibly corresponds to TRBD1 (5 bases). The ends were cut back, 4 bases at V and 4 bases at J, with 23 bases in the middle. Looked up from germline, CDR1 is SGHRS and CDR2 is YFSETQ. CDR3 size: 17 residues. Here the CDR3 reads CASSLRAGYMALETQYF. Written as DNA, the CDR3 is TGCGCCAGCAGCCTACGGGCAGGGTATATGGCCCTAGAGACCCAGTACTTC.

This clone was seen just once. This sequence joins TRBV9 and TRBJ1-1; 8 nucleotides agree with TRBD1. Germline V CDR1 and CDR2: SGDLS, YYNGEE. The V gene end was trimmed by 4 bases and the J gene end by 4 bases; junction bases not matched to a gene: 12. The CDR3 has 16 amino acids. This chain's CDR3 is CASSPPLRQGATEAFF. As DNA, the CDR3 is TGTGCCAGCAGCCCCCCCTTGCGGCAGGGGGCCACTGAAGCTTTCTTT.

This chain connects TRBV6-6 to TRBJ2-3; maybe TRBD2 (6 bases). Germline V lookup: CDR1 MNHNY, CDR2 SVGAGI (reference sequence). Trimming took 0 bases from V and 6 from J, leaving 16 bases between them. The CDR3 extends over 16 amino acids. Here the CDR3 reads CASSYSVGLPADTQYF. In DNA, the CDR3 is TGTGCCAGCAGTTACTCGGTCGGACTACCAGCTGATACGCAGTATTTT.

J is TRBJ2-6 and V is TRBV5-5; D is possibly TRBD1 (6 bases). V was trimmed by 1 base and J by 0 bases, leaving 11 bases between them. The CDR3 sequence is 17 residues long. Germline CDR1 is SGHKS and CDR2 is YYEKEE (reference sequence). The CDR3 coding sequence is TGTGCCAGCAGCTTGTTTTACAGGGCCTCTGGGGCCAACGTCCTGACTTTC. The encoded protein is CASSLFYRASGANVLTF.

The rearrangement uses TRBV5-1 and TRBJ1-3; 11 bases are shared with TRBD1. There are 15 residues in the CDR3. Trimming at V came to 9 bases and at J to 8 bases, leaving 13 bases not matched to a gene. CDR1 is SGHRS and CDR2 is YFSETQ in the germline V gene. Here the CDR3 reads CANPTWDRGKDTIYF. The CDR3 DNA reads TGCGCCAACCCCACTTGGGACAGGGGGAAGGACACCATATATTTT.

The rearrangement uses TRBV7-9 and TRBJ2-1, with D possibly TRBD1 on 6 matching bases. V was shortened by 5 bases and J by 9 bases, with 26 bases between the two germline ends. CDR1 and CDR2 from the germline V gene are SEHNR and FQNEAQ (reference sequence). The CDR3 runs to 17 residues. CDR3 sequence reads: CASSTYLGGGPPGEQFF. The CDR3 coding sequence is TGTGCCAGCAGCACCTACCTTGGGGGCGGACCACCGGGTGAGCAGTTCTTC.

A single count supports this clone. This chain links TRBV3-1 (or the pseudogene TRBV3-2) with TRBJ2-2; perhaps TRBD1 as D (5 bases). CDR3 length equals 16 residues. Trimming took off 7 bases at V and 3 bases at J, with 18 bases between the two ends. The germline V gene encodes CDR1 LGHDT and CDR2 YNNKEL (reference sequence). The CDR3 nucleotides read TGTGCCAGCAAATGGACCGACTCCAGGGACACCGGGGAGCTGTTTTTT. This encodes CASKWTDSRDTGELFF.

V usage is TRBV5-6 and J usage is TRBJ2-5, with a weak D call TRBD2 (6 bases). Trimming took off 2 bases at V and 3 bases at J, with 11 bases between the two ends. CDR1 SGHDT and CDR2 YYEEEE come from the germline V gene. The length of the CDR3 is 14 residues. CDR3 DNA: TGTGCCAGCAGCTTCAAAACGGGGGAAGAGACCCAGTACTTC. This translates into CASSFKTGEETQYF.

This clone was seen a handful of times. The chain recombines TRBV7-2 with TRBJ2-1, with a tentative D call TRBD1 (8 bases). This CDR3 has 18 amino acids. Between the trimmed V and J ends, which lost 7 bases and 3 bases, there was a span of 25 bases. Germline assignment: CDR1 SGHTA and CDR2 FQGNSA. The CDR3 DNA is TGTGCCAGCACCCCAGACCTCCTACAGGGGGGGTTCTACAATGAGCAGTTCTTC. Its protein is CASTPDLLQGGFYNEQFF.